This T cell receptor beta chain was captured by sequencing in a study of monozygotic twins with inflammatory bowel disease. About 3,200 ng of total RNA went into each TCR library. TCRalpha and TCRbeta cDNA was put through two nested PCRs of roughly 16 and 10 cycles. TCRdb re-called the 5' RACE reads; every CDR3 protein appears as one record, without DNA. The repertoire table contains a few hundred thousand distinct CDR3 sequences. The CDR3 is 16 residues long. The germline gives CDR1 MDHEN, CDR2 SYDVKM. The sequencing input was blood. The source of this sequence is a human donor with ulcerative colitis or Crohn's disease, or a healthy co-twin of an affected twin (not recorded which). The gene calls are TRBV28 and TRBJ2-5; without DNA, the TCRdb call of TRBD2 cannot be checked. The CDR3 is CASSPGTSGGQETQYF.